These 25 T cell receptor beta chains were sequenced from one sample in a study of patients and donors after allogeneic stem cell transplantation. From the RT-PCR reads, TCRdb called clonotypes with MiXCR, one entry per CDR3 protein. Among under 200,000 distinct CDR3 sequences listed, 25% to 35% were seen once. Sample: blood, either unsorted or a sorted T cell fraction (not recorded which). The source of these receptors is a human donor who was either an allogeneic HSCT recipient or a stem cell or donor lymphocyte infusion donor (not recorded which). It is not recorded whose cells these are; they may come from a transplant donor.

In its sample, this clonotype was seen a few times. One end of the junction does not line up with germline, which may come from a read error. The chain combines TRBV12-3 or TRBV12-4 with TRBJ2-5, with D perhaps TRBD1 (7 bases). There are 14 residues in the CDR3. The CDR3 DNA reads TGTGCTAGCAGCTTAAGACAGGGAGGAGAGACCCAGTACTTC. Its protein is CASSLRQGGETQYF.

The CDR3 region is CASSDMGQGRDTQYF. The CDR3 DNA reads TGCGCCAGCAGTGATATGGGACAGGGGAGGGATACGCAGTATTTT. This chain links TRBV10-2 with TRBJ2-3; TRBD1 matches 10 bases. The CDR3 is made up of 15 amino acids. J gave up 6 bases and V 3 bases, and 6 bases lay outside the gene matches. CDR1 is WSHSY and CDR2 is SAAADI in the germline V gene.

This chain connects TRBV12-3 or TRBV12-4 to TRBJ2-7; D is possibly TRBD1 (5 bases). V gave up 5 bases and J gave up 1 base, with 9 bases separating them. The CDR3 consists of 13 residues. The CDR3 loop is CASSDSLSYEQYF. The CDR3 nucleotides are TGTGCCAGCAGTGACAGCTTATCCTACGAGCAGTACTTC.

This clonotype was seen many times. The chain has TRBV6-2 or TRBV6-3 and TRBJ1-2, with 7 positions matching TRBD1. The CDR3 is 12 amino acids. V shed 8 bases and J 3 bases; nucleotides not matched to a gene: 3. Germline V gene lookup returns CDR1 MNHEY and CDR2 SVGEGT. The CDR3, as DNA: TGTGCCAGCCTCGACAGGGACTATGGCTACACCTTC. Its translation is CASLDRDYGYTF.

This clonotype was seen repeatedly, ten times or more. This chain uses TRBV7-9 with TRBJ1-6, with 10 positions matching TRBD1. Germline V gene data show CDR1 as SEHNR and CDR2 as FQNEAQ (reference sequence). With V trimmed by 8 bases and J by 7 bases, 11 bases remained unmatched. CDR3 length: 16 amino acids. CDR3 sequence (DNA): TGTGCCAGCCAGAGGCGAGGGGACAGGGGCAATTCACCCCTCCACTTT. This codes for CASQRRGDRGNSPLHF.

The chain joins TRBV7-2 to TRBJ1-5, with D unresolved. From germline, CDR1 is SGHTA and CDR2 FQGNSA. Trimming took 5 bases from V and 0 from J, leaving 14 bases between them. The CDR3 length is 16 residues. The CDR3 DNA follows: TGTGCCAGCAGCCCGCGGCCGTCTTATAGCAATCAGCCCCAGCATTTT. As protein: CASSPRPSYSNQPQHF.

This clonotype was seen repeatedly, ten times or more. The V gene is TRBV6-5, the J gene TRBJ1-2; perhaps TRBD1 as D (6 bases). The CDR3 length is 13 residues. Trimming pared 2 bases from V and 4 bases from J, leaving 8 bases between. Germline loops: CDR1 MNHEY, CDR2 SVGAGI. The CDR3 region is CASSYGGAYGYTF. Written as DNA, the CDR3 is TGTGCCAGCAGTTACGGGGGGGCCTATGGCTACACCTTC.

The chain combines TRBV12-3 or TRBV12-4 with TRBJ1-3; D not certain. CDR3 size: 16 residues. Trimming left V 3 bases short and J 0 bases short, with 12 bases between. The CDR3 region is CASSFLGLNSGNTIYF. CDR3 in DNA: TGTGCCAGCAGTTTCTTGGGTCTGAACTCTGGAAACACCATATATTTT.

CDR3 amino acids: CASSPQIMNTEAFF. The CDR3 DNA reads TGTGCCAGTAGTCCACAGATCATGAACACTGAAGCTTTCTTT. The chain recombines TRBV19 with TRBJ1-1; D remains unclear. Trimming left V 5 bases short and J 0 bases short, with 10 bases between. Germline values: CDR1 LNHDA, CDR2 SQIVND (reference sequence). The CDR3 is 14 amino acids.

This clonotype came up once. CDR3 nucleotide sequence: TGTGCCAGCTCACCAGGGACGGAGGCCTACGAGCAGTACTTC. This gives the protein CASSPGTEAYEQYF. V usage is TRBV18 and J usage is TRBJ2-7, with D perhaps being TRBD1 or TRBD2 (5 bases each). V was clipped by 2 bases and J by 2 bases, with 10 bases between them. The CDR3 runs 14 residues. Germline V gene lookup returns CDR1 KGHSH and CDR2 LQKENI.

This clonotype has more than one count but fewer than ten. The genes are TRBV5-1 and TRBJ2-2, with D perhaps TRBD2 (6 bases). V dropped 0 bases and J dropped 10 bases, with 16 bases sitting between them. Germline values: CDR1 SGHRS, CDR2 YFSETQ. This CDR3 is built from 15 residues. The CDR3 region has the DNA TGCGCCAGCAGCTTGGTGCAGGGAGGACCTGTGGAGCTGTTTTTT. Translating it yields CASSLVQGGPVELFF.

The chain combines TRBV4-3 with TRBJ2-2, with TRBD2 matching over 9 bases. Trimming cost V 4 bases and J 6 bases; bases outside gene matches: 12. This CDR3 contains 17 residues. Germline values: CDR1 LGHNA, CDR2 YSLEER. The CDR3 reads CASSRGSGGLLPGELFF. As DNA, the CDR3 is TGCGCCAGCAGCCGAGGTAGCGGGGGCCTGCTACCCGGGGAGCTGTTTTTT.

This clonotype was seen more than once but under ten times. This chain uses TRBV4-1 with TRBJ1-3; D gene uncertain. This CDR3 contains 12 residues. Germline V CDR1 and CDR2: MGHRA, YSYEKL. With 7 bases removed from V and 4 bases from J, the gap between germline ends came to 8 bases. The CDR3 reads CASTPGGNTIYF. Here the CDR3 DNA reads TGCGCCAGCACCCCGGGGGGAAACACCATATATTTT.

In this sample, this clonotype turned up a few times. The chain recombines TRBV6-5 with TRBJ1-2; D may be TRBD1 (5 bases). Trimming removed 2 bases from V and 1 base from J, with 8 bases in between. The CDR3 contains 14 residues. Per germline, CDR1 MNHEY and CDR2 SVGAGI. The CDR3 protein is CASSYDSFNYGYTF. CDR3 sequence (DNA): TGTGCCAGCAGTTACGACAGTTTTAACTATGGCTACACCTTC.

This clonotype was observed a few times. CDR3 residues: CASSPTDIDYGYTF. CDR3 bases: TGTGCCAGCTCACCAACAGATATTGACTATGGCTACACCTTC. The rearrangement uses TRBV18 and TRBJ1-2; D call uncertain. The CDR3 loop spans 14 amino acids. Germline V gene data show CDR1 as KGHSH and CDR2 as LQKENI. Trimming stripped 2 bases from V and 3 bases from J, with 10 bases between. The full variable domain, completed using reference TRBV18 and TRBJ1-2, is NAGVMQNPRHLVRRRGQEARLRCSPMKGHSHVYWYRQLPEEGLKFMVYLQKENIIDESGMPKERFSAEFPKEGPSILRIQQVVRGDSAAYFCASSPTDIDYGYTFGSGTRLTVV.

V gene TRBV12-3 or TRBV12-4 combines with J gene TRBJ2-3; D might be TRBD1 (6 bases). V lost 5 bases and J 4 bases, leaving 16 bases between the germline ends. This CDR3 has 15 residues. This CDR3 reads CASSPLGGVPDTQYF. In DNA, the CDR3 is TGTGCCAGCAGTCCCCTAGGGGGAGTTCCAGATACGCAGTATTTT.

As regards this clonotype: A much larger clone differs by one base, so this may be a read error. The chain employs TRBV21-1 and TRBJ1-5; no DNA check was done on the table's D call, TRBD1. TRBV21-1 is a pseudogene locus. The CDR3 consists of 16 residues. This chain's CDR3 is CASSTGVVSSSQPQHF. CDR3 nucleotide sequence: TGTGCCAGCAGCACAGGGGTTGTAAGTAGCAGTCAGCCCCAGCATTTT.

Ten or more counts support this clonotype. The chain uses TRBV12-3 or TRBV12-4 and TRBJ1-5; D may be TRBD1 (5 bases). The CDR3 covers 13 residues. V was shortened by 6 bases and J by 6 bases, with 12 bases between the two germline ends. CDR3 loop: CASSFSGGQPQHF. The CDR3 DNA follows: TGTGCCAGCAGCTTCTCGGGGGGTCAGCCCCAGCATTTT.

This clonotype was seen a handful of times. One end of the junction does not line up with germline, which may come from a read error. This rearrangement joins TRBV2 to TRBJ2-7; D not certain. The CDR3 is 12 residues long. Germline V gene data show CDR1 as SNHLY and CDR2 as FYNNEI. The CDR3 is CASSESWYGQYF. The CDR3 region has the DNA TGTGCCAGCAGTGAATCCTGGTACGGGCAGTACTTC.

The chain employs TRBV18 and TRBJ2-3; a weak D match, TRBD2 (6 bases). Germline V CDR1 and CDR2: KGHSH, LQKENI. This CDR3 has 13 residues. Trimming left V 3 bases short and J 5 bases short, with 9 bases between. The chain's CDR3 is CASSPRLEDTQYF. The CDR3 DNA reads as TGTGCCAGCTCACCTCGACTAGAAGATACGCAGTATTTT.

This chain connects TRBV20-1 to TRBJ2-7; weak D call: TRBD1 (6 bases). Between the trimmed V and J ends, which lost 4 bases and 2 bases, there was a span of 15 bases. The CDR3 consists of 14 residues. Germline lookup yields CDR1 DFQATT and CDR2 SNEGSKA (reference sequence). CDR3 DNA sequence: TGCAGTGCTAAGGTTTGGGACACCACCTACGAGCAGTACTTC. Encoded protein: CSAKVWDTTYEQYF.

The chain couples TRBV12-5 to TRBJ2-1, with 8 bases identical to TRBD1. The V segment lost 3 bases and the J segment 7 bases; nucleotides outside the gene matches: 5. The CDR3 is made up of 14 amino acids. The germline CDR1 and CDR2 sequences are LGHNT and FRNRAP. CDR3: CASGFGQGYNEQFF. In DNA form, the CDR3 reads TGTGCTAGTGGTTTCGGACAGGGCTATAATGAGCAGTTCTTC.

CDR3: CSASTPADGTPYNSPLHF. CDR3 in DNA: TGCAGTGCTAGTACCCCTGCAGACGGAACCCCCTATAATTCACCCCTCCACTTT. This chain connects TRBV20-1 to TRBJ1-6; D unclear. Per germline, CDR1 DFQATT and CDR2 SNEGSKA (reference sequence). The CDR3 loop spans 18 amino acids. Trimming removed 3 bases at V and 2 bases at J, with 20 bases between.

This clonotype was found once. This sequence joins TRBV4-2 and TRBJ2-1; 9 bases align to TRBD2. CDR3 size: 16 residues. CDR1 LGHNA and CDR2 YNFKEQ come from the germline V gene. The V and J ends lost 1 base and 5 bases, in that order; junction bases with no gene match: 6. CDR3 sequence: CASSQGGASGNNEQFF. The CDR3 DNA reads TGTGCCAGCAGCCAAGGGGGGGCTAGCGGGAACAATGAGCAGTTCTTC.

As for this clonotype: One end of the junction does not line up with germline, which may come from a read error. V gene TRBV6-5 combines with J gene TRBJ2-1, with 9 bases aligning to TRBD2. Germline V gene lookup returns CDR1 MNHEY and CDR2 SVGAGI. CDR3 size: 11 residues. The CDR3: CASSYNGLANF. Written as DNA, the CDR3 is TGTGCCAGCAGTTACAATGGACTAGCGAACTTC.